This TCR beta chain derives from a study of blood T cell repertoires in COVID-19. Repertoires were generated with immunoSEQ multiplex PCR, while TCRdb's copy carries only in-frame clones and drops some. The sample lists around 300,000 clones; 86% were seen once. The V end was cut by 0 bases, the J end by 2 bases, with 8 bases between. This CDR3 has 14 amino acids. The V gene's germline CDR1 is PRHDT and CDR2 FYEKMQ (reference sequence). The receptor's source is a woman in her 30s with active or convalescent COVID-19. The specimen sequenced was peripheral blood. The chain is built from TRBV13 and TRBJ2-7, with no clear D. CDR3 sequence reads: CASSLGLFAYEQYF. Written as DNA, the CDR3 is TGTGCCAGCAGCTTAGGCCTATTCGCCTACGAGCAGTACTTC.